Detailed here is one T cell receptor (beta chain). What it binds is not known. CDR3 length: 15 residues. The trim removed 5 bases at V and 5 bases at J, leaving 6 bases unmatched. CDR1 and CDR2 (germline): MDHEN, SYDVKM. These data originate in a study of T cells in narcolepsy. Whole-study findings and limits: Same-patient CSF and blood CD4+ T cell clonotypes included HCRT-specific and TRIB2-specific autoreactive ones. Healthy controls reportedly lacked the autoreactive clonotypes serially found in patients' blood.

The assay was immunoSEQ multiplex PCR, and TCRdb's table has in-frame clones only and misses some. The table shows 30,000 to 45,000 clones, with around 85% occurring only once. The rearrangement uses TRBV28 and TRBJ1-4, with 9 bases matching TRBD1. Sequencing input: CD45RA- memory CD4+ T cells from PBMCs. This TCR derives from a human donor with narcolepsy. The CDR3 bases are TGTGCCAGCAGTCTGGGGGACAGGGCGAATGAAAAACTGTTTTTT. It encodes CASSLGDRANEKLFF.